A single T cell receptor beta chain is shown here with its context. What it binds is not known. Germline values: CDR1 LNHDA, CDR2 SQIVND (reference sequence). V gave up 2 bases and J gave up 3 bases; unmatched junction bases: 10. The CDR3 sequence is 18 residues long. A multiplex PCR was run with 60 Vbeta primers and 13 Jbeta primers. Assay used: immunoSEQ multiplex PCR; TCRdb lists only in-frame clones, some missing. The sample records 130,000 or so clones, roughly 9.6% being singletons. This entry is derived from a study of cytomegalovirus exposure and HLA in healthy donors. Study outcomes and limitations: Researchers had no immune exposure information except CMV serostatus available. The authors excluded some V segments, including TRBV6-2 and TRBV6-3, as indistinguishable. Follow-up analysis later connected one missense variant in DCLRE1C with trimming of TCR beta V- and J-genes. Later findings reportedly placed an Asian-associated ancestry cluster below the approximately 670-donor mean for N-insertions.

The sequencing input was PBMCs. V usage is TRBV19 and J usage is TRBJ1-5; 10 nucleotides match TRBD1. This clonotype originated in a woman aged 40 to 50 in good health and CMV-seropositive. CDR3 residues: CASSIWGHGTGDNQPQHF. The CDR3 DNA reads as TGTGCCAGTAGTATATGGGGGCACGGGACAGGGGACAATCAGCCCCAGCATTTT.